This entry lists 18 T cell receptor beta chains sequenced from one sample in a study of blood T cell repertoires in COVID-19. Clones were sequenced by immunoSEQ multiplex PCR, and TCRdb holds only the in-frame ones, with some missing. The data contain approximately 290,000 clones, around 85% of them singletons. The sequencing sample was made of peripheral blood. The receptors were sampled from a human donor with COVID-19, enrolled during active disease. The donor label of this sample is uncertain.

The V and J genes are TRBV29-1 and TRBJ1-1, with 8 bases aligning to TRBD1. CDR3 length equals 17 residues. Germline assignment: CDR1 SQVTM and CDR2 ANQGSEA. Trimming removed 3 bases from V and 3 bases from J; junction bases left unmatched: 15. In DNA, the CDR3 is TGCAGCGTTGAGGGACTCTGGGACAGGCCGTACGACACTGAAGCTTTCTTT. This encodes CSVEGLWDRPYDTEAFF.

This chain connects TRBV6-5 to TRBJ2-7; no clear D gene. The germline V gene encodes CDR1 MNHEY and CDR2 SVGAGI. This CDR3 is 12 amino acids long. V lost 7 bases to trimming and J lost 0 bases, with 7 bases between them. This CDR3 is CASTSVSYEQYF. The DNA of the CDR3 is TGTGCCAGCACGTCGGTCTCCTACGAGCAGTACTTC.

This chain links TRBV6-6 with TRBJ2-1; TRBD2 matches at 8 bases. This CDR3 is built from 19 residues. The V and J ends lost 7 bases and 1 base, in that order; junction bases with no gene match: 18. Germline CDR1 and CDR2: MNHNY and SVGAGI (reference sequence). CDR3 protein: CASTRSTSAHPGSYNEQFF. In nucleotides, the CDR3 is TGTGCCAGCACCCGATCGACTAGCGCCCATCCCGGGTCCTACAATGAGCAGTTCTTC.

The gene calls are TRBV28 and TRBJ1-4; unclear D gene. Germline loops: CDR1 MDHEN, CDR2 SYDVKM. CDR3 size: 12 residues. Between the trimmed V and J ends, which lost 3 bases and 6 bases, there was a span of 5 bases. The DNA for the CDR3 is TGTGCCAGCAGTTTCCGTCATGAAAAACTGTTTTTT. Translating it yields CASSFRHEKLFF.

The CDR3, as DNA: TGCGCCAGCAGCCAAGAACTATACAGGGATGAAAAACTGTTTTTT. This sequence encodes CASSQELYRDEKLFF. The V call is TRBV4-3, the J call TRBJ1-4; D possibly corresponds to TRBD1 (6 bases). CDR1 LGHNA and CDR2 YSLEER come from the germline V gene. The CDR3 sequence is 15 residues long. V was shortened by 0 bases and J by 6 bases, with 11 bases between the two germline ends.

The chain combines TRBV7-3 with TRBJ2-2; D call uncertain. This CDR3 comprises 15 residues. Germline V gene lookup returns CDR1 SGHTA and CDR2 FQGTGA. Trimming left V 5 bases short and J 1 base short, with 11 bases between. The CDR3 is CASSIPSGNTGELFF. The CDR3 DNA follows: TGTGCCAGCAGCATACCTAGTGGGAACACCGGGGAGCTGTTTTTT.

This chain connects TRBV6-5 to TRBJ1-6; D is undetermined. Deletions cut 7 bases from V and 7 bases from J, with 14 bases between. The CDR3 loop spans 14 amino acids. Germline V gives CDR1 MNHEY, CDR2 SVGAGI. DNA of the CDR3: TGTGCCAGCATCAGAGACACCACCAATTCACCCCTCCACTTT. It codes for CASIRDTTNSPLHF.

The rearrangement links TRBV5-1 to TRBJ1-5; D not resolved. Germline assignment: CDR1 SGHRS and CDR2 YFSETQ. V lost 0 bases and J lost 1, with 8 bases in between. The CDR3 runs 15 residues. CDR3 protein: CASSLGAESNQPQHF. The CDR3 DNA follows: TGCGCCAGCAGCTTGGGGGCTGAAAGCAATCAGCCCCAGCATTTT.

The chain uses TRBV7-8 and TRBJ2-1; tentatively, D is TRBD2 (6 bases). V shed 1 base and J shed 0 bases, with 10 bases lying between them. The germline CDR1 and CDR2 sequences are SGHVS and FQNEAQ. The CDR3 runs 16 residues. Here the CDR3 DNA reads TGTGCCAGCAGCTTAGGGGTAGCGGACTCCTACAATGAGCAGTTCTTC. Encoded protein: CASSLGVADSYNEQFF. Combining the CDR3 with reference TRBV7-8 and TRBJ2-1 gives the whole variable domain GAGVSQSPRYKVAKRGQDVALRCDPISGHVSLFWYQQALGQGPEFLTYFQNEAQLDKSGLPSDRFFAERPEGSVSTLKIQRTQQEDSAVYLCASSLGVADSYNEQFFGPGTRLTVL.

This clone came up once. The gene calls are TRBV19 and TRBJ2-5; 9 bases map to TRBD1. From germline, CDR1 is LNHDA and CDR2 SQIVND (reference sequence). The CDR3 extends over 13 amino acids. Germline trimming cut 9 bases from V and 5 bases from J; bases unmatched to any gene: 7. This chain's CDR3 is CASVGQGMETQYF. CDR3 DNA sequence: TGTGCCAGCGTTGGACAGGGGATGGAGACCCAGTACTTC.

The chain recombines TRBV25-1 with TRBJ1-4; 7 bases map to TRBD1. This CDR3 region has 14 residues. V was clipped by 6 bases and J by 8 bases; unmatched bases: 9. CDR1 and CDR2 (germline): MGHDK, SYGVNS. The CDR3 protein is CASSTGVIDEKLFF. CDR3 nucleotide sequence: TGTGCCAGCAGCACAGGGGTGATTGACGAAAAACTGTTTTTT.

Ten or more counts support this clone. J is TRBJ1-4 and V is TRBV27; no clear D. Germline V CDR1 and CDR2: MNHEY, SMNVEV (reference sequence). Trimming took off 6 bases at V and 0 bases at J, with 17 bases between the two ends. CDR3 length equals 17 residues. This chain's CDR3 is CASRPHGEGPTNEKLFF. The DNA of the CDR3 is TGTGCCAGCAGACCACACGGGGAGGGCCCAACTAATGAAAAACTGTTTTTT. Together with reference TRBV27 and TRBJ1-4, the CDR3 gives the full variable domain: EAQVTQNPRYLITVTGKKLTVTCSQNMNHEYMSWYRQDPGLGLRQIYYSMNVEVTDKGDVPEGYKVSRKEKRNFPLILESPSPNQTSLYFCASRPHGEGPTNEKLFFGSGTQLSVL.

This clone showed up just once. V is TRBV28 and J is TRBJ1-2; D gene ambiguous. V was trimmed by 7 bases and J by 7 bases, leaving 13 bases between them. CDR3 length: 12 residues. Germline V gives CDR1 MDHEN, CDR2 SYDVKM. In nucleotides, the CDR3 is TGTGCCAGCACCCAAGAGGGCAGTGGCTACACCTTC. It yields the protein CASTQEGSGYTF.

The gene calls are TRBV5-4 and TRBJ1-4, with TRBD1 as a possible D gene (5 bases). The V end was cut by 4 bases, the J end by 5 bases, with 12 bases between. This CDR3 is built from 14 residues. The germline V gene encodes CDR1 SGHNT and CDR2 YYREEE (reference sequence). The CDR3 is CASSKQEPNEKLFF. CDR3 bases: TGTGCCAGCAGCAAACAGGAACCCAATGAAAAACTGTTTTTT.

The sample holds a few counts of this clone. The chain is built from TRBV28 and TRBJ1-4; the match to TRBD1 covers 7 bases. This CDR3 is 14 amino acids long. V lost 4 bases and J lost 4; bases outside the gene matches: 3. Per the germline V gene, CDR1 is MDHEN and CDR2 is SYDVKM. The CDR3 DNA follows: TGTGCCAGCAGTTCCCAGGGGGTTAATGAAAAACTGTTTTTT. Translating it yields CASSSQGVNEKLFF.

The count of this clone is one. This chain uses TRBV3-1 (or the pseudogene TRBV3-2) with TRBJ2-7, with a tentative D call TRBD2 (5 bases). Trimming removed 2 bases at V and 4 bases at J, with 9 bases between. Germline V CDR1 and CDR2: LGHDT, YNNKEL (reference sequence). The CDR3 contains 13 residues. CDR3 protein: CASSQNEGYEQYF. Written as DNA, the CDR3 is TGTGCCAGCAGCCAAAACGAGGGTTACGAGCAGTACTTC.

This chain links TRBV28 with TRBJ1-5; D is unresolved. Germline lookup yields CDR1 MDHEN and CDR2 SYDVKM. The V end was cut by 1 base, the J end by 1 base, with 17 bases between. This CDR3 contains 18 residues. CDR3 protein: CASSLFLPGTVSNQPQHF. DNA for the CDR3: TGTGCCAGCAGTTTATTCCTCCCGGGAACAGTGAGCAATCAGCCCCAGCATTTT.

The chain is built from TRBV19 and TRBJ2-6; D not resolved. V gave up 5 bases and J gave up 0 bases, with 8 bases separating them. Germline CDR1 and CDR2: LNHDA and SQIVND (reference sequence). The CDR3 runs 15 residues. The CDR3 reads CASSPRFSGANVLTF. CDR3 DNA: TGTGCCAGTAGTCCCCGGTTCTCTGGGGCCAACGTCCTGACTTTC.